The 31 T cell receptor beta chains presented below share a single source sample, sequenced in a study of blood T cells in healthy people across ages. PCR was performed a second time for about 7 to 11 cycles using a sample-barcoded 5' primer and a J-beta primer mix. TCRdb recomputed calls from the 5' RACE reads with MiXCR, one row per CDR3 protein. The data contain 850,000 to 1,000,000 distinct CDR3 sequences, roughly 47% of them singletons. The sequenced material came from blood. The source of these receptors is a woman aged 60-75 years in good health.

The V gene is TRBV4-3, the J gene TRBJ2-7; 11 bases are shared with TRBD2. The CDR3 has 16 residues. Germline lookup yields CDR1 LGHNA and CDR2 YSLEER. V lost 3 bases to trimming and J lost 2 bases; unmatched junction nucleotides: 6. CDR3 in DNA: TGCGCCAGCAGCCAGGGGCTAGCGGGAGGCGCCTACGAGCAGTACTTC. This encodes CASSQGLAGGAYEQYF.

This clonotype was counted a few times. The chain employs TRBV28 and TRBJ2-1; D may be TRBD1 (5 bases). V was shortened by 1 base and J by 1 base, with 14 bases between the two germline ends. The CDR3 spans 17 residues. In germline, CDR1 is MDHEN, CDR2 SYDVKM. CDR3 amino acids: CASSLSQRQKSYNEQFF. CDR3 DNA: TGTGCCAGCAGTTTATCCCAGCGACAGAAATCCTACAATGAGCAGTTCTTC.

The CDR3 spells CASSDLRTGYNEQYF. In nucleotides, the CDR3 is TGTGCCAGCAGTGACCTGCGGACAGGGTACAATGAGCAGTACTTC. V usage is TRBV2 and J usage is TRBJ2-4; TRBD1 matches at 8 bases. J lost 13 bases, V lost 3 bases, and 14 bases had no gene match. Germline V CDR1 and CDR2: SNHLY, FYNNEI. The CDR3 is 15 amino acids.

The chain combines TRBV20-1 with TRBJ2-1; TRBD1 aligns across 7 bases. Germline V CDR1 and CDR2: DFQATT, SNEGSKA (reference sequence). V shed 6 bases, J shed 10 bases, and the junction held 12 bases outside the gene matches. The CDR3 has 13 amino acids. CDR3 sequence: CSASGQISYEQFF. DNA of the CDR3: TGCAGTGCCTCGGGACAGATCTCCTACGAGCAGTTCTTC.

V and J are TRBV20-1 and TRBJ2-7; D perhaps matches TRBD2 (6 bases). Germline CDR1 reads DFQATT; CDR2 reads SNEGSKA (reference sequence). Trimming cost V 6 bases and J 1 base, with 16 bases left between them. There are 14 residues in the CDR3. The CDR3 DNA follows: TGCAGTGCGGGACTTTTCGGGAGTTCCTACGAGCAGTACTTC. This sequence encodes CSAGLFGSSYEQYF.

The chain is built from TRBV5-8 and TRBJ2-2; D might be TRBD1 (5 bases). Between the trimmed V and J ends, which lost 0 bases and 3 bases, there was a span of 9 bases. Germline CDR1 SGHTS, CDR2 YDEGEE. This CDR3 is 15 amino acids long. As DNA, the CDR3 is TGTGCCAGCAGCTTGGACAGGTTTTACACCGGGGAGCTGTTTTTT. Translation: CASSLDRFYTGELFF. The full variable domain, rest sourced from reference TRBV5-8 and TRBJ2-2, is EAGVTQSPTHLIKTRGQQATLRCSPISGHTSVYWYQQALGLGLQFLLWYDEGEERNRGNFPPRFSGRQFPNYSSELNVNALELEDSALYLCASSLDRFYTGELFFGEGSRLTVL.

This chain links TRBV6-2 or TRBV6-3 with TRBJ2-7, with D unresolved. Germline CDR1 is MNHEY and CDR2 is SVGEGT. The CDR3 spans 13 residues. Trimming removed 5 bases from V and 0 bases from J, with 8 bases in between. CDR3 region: CASSRTLSYEQYF. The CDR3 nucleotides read TGTGCCAGCAGTCGAACTCTCTCCTACGAGCAGTACTTC.

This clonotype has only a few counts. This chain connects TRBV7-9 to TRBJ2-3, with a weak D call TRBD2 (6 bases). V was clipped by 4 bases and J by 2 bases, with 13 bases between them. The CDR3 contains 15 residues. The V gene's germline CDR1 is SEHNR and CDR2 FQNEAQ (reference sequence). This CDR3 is CASSSLAETTDTQYF. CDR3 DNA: TGTGCCAGCAGCTCCTTAGCGGAGACCACAGATACGCAGTATTTT. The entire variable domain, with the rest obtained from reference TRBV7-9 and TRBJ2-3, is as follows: DTGVSQNPRHKITKRGQNVTFRCDPISEHNRLYWYRQTLGQGPEFLTYFQNEAQLEKSRLLSDRFSAERPKGSFSTLEIQRTEQGDSAMYLCASSSLAETTDTQYFGPGTRLTVL.

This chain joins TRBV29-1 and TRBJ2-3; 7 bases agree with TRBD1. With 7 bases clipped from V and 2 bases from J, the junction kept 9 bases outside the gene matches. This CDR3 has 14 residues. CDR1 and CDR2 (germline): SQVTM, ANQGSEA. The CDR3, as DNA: TGCAGCGCCCGACAGGGACCATACACAGATACGCAGTATTTT. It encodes CSARQGPYTDTQYF.

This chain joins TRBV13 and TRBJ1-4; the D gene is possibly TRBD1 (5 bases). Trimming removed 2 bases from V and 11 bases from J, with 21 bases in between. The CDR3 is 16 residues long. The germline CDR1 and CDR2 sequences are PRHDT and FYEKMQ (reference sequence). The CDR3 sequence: CASSLSSQGPLDKLFF. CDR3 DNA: TGTGCCAGCAGCTTATCGTCCCAGGGCCCCTTGGATAAACTGTTTTTT.

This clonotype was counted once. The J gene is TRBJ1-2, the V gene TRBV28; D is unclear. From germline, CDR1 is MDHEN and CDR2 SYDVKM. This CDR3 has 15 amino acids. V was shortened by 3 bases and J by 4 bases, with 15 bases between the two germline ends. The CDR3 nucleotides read TGTGCCAGCAGTTTGGCCGGGAAGCGGACCTATGGCTACACCTTC. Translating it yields CASSLAGKRTYGYTF.

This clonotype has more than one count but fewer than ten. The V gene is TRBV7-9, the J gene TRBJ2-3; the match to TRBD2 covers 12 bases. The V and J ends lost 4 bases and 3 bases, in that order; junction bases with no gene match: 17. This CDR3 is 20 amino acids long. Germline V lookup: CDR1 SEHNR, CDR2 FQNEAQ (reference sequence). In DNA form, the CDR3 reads TGTGCCAGCAGCTCAACTATTGGAGAGACTAGCGGGAGTCTAACAGATACGCAGTATTTT. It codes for CASSSTIGETSGSLTDTQYF.

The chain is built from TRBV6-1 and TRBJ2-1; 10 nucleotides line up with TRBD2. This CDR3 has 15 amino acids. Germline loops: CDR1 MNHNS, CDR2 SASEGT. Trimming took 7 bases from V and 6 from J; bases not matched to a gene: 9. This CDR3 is CASKLLAGVGNEQFF. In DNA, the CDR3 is TGTGCCAGCAAACTTCTAGCGGGAGTCGGCAATGAGCAGTTCTTC.

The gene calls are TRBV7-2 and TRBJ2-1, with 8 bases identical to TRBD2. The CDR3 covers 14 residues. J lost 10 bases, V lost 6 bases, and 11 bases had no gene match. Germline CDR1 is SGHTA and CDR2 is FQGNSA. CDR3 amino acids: CASSRDGSGTEQFF. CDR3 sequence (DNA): TGTGCCAGCAGTCGAGATGGTAGCGGGACCGAGCAGTTCTTC.

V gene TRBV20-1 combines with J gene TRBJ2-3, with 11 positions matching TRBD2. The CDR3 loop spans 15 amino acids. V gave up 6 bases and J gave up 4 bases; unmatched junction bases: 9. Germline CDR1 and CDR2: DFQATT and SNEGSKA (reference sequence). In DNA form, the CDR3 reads TGCAGTGCCCGGAGTCTAGCGGGAGGCCCAGATACGCAGTATTTT. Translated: CSARSLAGGPDTQYF.

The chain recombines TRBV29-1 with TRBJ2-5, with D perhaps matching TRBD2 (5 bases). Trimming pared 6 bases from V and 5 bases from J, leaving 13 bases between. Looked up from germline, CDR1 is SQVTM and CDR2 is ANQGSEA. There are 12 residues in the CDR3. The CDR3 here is CSVTGRVETQYF. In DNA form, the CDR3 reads TGCAGCGTGACGGGAAGAGTGGAGACCCAGTACTTC.

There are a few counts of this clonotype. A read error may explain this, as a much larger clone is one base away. The CDR3 region has the DNA TGTGCCACCAGTGATTCTACAGGGACCCAGTCCTACAATGAGCAGTACTTC. As protein: CATSDSTGTQSYNEQYF. V usage is TRBV24-1 and J usage is TRBJ2-1; perhaps TRBD1 as D (6 bases). Matching the DNA end better, TRBJ2-7 makes the J call doubtful. Germline assignment: CDR1 KGHDR and CDR2 SFDVKD. CDR3 length: 17 residues.

CDR3 sequence: CATGSLRTGANVLTF. In DNA form, the CDR3 reads TGTGCCACCGGATCACTTCGGACTGGGGCCAACGTCCTGACTTTC. The chain combines TRBV15 with TRBJ2-6, with D uncertain. The CDR3 extends over 15 amino acids. Germline CDR1 reads LNHNV; CDR2 reads YYDKDF (reference sequence). The V end was cut by 8 bases, the J end by 2 bases, with 13 bases between.

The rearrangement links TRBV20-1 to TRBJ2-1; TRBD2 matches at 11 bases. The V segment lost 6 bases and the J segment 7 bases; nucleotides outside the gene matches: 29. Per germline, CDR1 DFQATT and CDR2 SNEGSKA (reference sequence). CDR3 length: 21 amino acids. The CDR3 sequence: CSADFLTGLAAAMASWNEQFF. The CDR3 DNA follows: TGCAGTGCCGATTTTTTAACGGGACTAGCGGCCGCCATGGCGTCCTGGAATGAGCAGTTCTTC.

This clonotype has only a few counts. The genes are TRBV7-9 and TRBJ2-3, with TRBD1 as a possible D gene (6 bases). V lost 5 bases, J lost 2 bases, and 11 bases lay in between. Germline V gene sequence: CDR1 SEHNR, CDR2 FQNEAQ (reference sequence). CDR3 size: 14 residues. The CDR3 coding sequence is TGTGCCAGCAGCCGCGGACAGCTCACAGATACGCAGTATTTT. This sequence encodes CASSRGQLTDTQYF. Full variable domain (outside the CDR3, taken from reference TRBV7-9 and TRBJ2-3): DTGVSQNPRHKITKRGQNVTFRCDPISEHNRLYWYRQTLGQGPEFLTYFQNEAQLEKSRLLSDRFSAERPKGSFSTLEIQRTEQGDSAMYLCASSRGQLTDTQYFGPGTRLTVL.

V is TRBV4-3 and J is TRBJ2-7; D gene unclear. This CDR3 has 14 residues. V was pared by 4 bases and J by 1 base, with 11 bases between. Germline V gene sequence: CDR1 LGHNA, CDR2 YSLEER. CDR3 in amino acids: CASSPDPGSYEQYF. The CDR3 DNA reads TGCGCCAGCAGCCCGGATCCGGGTTCCTACGAGCAGTACTTC.

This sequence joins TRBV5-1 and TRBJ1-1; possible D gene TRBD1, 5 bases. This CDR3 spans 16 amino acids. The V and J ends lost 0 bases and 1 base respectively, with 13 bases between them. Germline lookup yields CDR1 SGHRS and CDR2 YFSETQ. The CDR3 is CASSLGGAFRNTEAFF. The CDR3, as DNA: TGCGCCAGCAGCTTGGGTGGGGCCTTTCGGAACACTGAAGCTTTCTTT.

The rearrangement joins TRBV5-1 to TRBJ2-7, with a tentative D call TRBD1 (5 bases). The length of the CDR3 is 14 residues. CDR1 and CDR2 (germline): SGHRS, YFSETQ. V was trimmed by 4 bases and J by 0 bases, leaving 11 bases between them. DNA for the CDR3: TGCGCCAGCAGCGTGGACACCGACTCCTACGAGCAGTACTTC. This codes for CASSVDTDSYEQYF. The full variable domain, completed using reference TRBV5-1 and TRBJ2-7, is KAGVTQTPRYLIKTRGQQVTLSCSPISGHRSVSWYQQTPGQGLQFLFEYFSETQRNKGNFPGRFSGRQFSNSRSEMNVSTLELGDSALYLCASSVDTDSYEQYFGPGTRLTVT.

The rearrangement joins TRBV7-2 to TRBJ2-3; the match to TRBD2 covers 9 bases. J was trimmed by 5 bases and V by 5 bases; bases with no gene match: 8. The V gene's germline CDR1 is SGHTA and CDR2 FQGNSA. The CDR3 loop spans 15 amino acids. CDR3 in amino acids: CASSPPGGRGDTQYF. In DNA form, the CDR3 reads TGTGCCAGCAGCCCCCCGGGCGGGAGGGGAGATACGCAGTATTTT.

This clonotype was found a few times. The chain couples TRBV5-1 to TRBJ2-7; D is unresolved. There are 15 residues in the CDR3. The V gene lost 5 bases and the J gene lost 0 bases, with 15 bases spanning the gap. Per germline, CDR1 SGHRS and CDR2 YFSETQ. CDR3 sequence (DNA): TGCGCCAGCAGTCAGGACGCCGCCACCTCCTACGAGCAGTACTTC. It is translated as CASSQDAATSYEQYF.

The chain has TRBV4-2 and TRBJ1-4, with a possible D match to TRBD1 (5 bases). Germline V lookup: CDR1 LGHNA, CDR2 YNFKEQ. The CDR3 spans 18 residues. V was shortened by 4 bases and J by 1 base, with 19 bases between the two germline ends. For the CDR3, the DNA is TGTGCCAGCAGCCTTCTAATTGGTGCAGGGCAAACTAATGAAAAACTGTTTTTT. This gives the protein CASSLLIGAGQTNEKLFF.

Written as DNA, the CDR3 is TGTGCCAGCAGCTTATCACTTGTGGGAGGGGGCGGGCAGTATTTT. It is translated as CASSLSLVGGGGQYF. The chain combines TRBV11-2 with TRBJ2-3; D tentatively fits TRBD1 or TRBD2 (7 bases each). The CDR3 is 15 residues long. V was cut by 2 bases and J by 11 bases, with 20 bases left in between. Germline CDR1 is SGHAT and CDR2 is FQNNGV.

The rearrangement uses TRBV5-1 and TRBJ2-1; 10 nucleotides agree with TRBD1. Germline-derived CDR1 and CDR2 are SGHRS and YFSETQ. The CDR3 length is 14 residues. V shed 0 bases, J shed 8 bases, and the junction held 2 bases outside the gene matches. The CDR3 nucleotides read TGCGCCAGCAGCTTGGCGGGACAGGGGTATGAGCAGTTCTTC. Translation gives CASSLAGQGYEQFF.

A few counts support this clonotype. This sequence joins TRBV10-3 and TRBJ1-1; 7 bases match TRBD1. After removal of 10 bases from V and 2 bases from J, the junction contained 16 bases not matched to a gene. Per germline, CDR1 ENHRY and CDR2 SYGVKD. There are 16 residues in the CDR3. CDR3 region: CATARETGILNTEAFF. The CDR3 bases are TGTGCCACCGCCCGGGAGACAGGGATCTTAAACACTGAAGCTTTCTTT.

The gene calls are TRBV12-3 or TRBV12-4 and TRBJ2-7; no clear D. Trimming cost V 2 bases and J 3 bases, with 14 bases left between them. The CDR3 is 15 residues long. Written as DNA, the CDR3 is TGTGCCAGCAGTTTAACCTCATCTTCAATCTACGAGCAGTACTTC. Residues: CASSLTSSSIYEQYF.

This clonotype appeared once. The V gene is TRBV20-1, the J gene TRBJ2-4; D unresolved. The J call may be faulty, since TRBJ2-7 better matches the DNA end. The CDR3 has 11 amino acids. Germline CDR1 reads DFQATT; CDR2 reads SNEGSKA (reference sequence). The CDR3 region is CSARDRNEQYF. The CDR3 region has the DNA TGCAGTGCTAGAGACAGGAACGAGCAGTACTTC.